This T cell receptor (beta chain) was sequenced for a study of lymphopenia after photon versus proton radiotherapy. On this clone itself: Antigen: not known.

TCRdb's copy holds only in-frame clones and misses some; the assay was immunoSEQ multiplex PCR. The sample lists 160,000 or so clones, 70% to 90% occurring once. CDR3 length equals 15 residues. The germline gives CDR1 SEHNR, CDR2 FQNEAQ (reference sequence). The junction had 12 bases not matched to a gene; V was cut back by 5 bases and J by 7 bases. Study-wide points: Proton therapy kept repertoires fairly stable, unlike photons, which gained effector/memory cells. After lymphocyte nadir, photon-treated repertoires showed oligoclonal expansion, especially CD8+ Temra. Authors raise, but do not show, better survival with proton therapy. Larger post-nadir TCR diversity loss correlated inversely with survival in deceased patients.

The source is a middle-aged man with gastric cancer. J is TRBJ2-5 and V is TRBV7-9; 8 bases fit TRBD1. The starting material was peripheral blood, obtained from a patient treated with photon-based radiotherapy. CDR3 nucleotide sequence: TGTGCCAGCAGCCTAGGACAGGGTGGAGGAGGGACCCAGTACTTC. Translated: CASSLGQGGGGTQYF.